Listed below are T cell receptor beta chains from one sample, sequenced in a study of blood T cells in healthy people across ages. MiXCR, applied by TCRdb to the 5' RACE reads, yields one record per CDR3 protein. Of 550,000 to 800,000 distinct CDR3 sequences listed, roughly 20% were seen once; the top ten hold roughly 3.6%. Input material: blood. Receptors were obtained from a man between 65 and 85 years old in good health. Each CDR3 is given with its conserved first and last residue. Each record gives: D gene, V gene, clone size, J gene, CDR3 DNA, CDR3 protein. The D gene is left open where the match is weak. Clone sizes are given selectively: once, few, many, or a class where the clone is expanded.

TRBD2	TRBV5-4	-	TRBJ2-1	TGTGCCAGCAGCAGATCTAGCGGGAACTCCTACAATGAGCAGTTCTTC	CASSRSSGNSYNEQFF
TRBD1	TRBV15	-	TRBJ2-1	TGTGCCACCAGCAGAGATCCGGGACAGGGGTATGAGCAGTTCTTC	CATSRDPGQGYEQFF
TRBD2	TRBV10-3	once	TRBJ2-7	TGTGCCATCAGTGAGAGGCGGATAGCCGGACTAGCGGGAGGGCCATACGAGCAGTACTTC	CAISERRIAGLAGGPYEQYF
TRBD1	TRBV5-1	few	TRBJ2-1	TGCGCCAGCAGCGTCGGGACAGGGGGCTATAATGAGCAGTTCTTC	CASSVGTGGYNEQFF
TRBD1	TRBV6-4	few	TRBJ1-2	TGTGCCAGCAGTGACTCGAATACAGGGGGCAGCTATGGCTACACCTTC	CASSDSNTGGSYGYTF
-	TRBV20-1	-	TRBJ1-3	TGCAGTGCCTCACCACACACATCTGGAAACACCATATATTTT	CSASPHTSGNTIYF
TRBD2	TRBV20-1	-	TRBJ2-1	TGCAGTGCCCCTAACGCGGGAGGAGACAATGAGCAGTTCTTC	CSAPNAGGDNEQFF
-	TRBV5-1	few	TRBJ1-5	TGCGCCAGCAGTTTAGACAGTGGGAGCAATCAGCCCCAGCATTTT	CASSLDSGSNQPQHF
TRBD2	TRBV28	-	TRBJ2-1	TGTGCCAGCAGTTTAACGGGAGGGCGCCCCTATGAGCAGTTCTTC	CASSLTGGRPYEQFF
-	TRBV6-2/TRBV6-3	-	TRBJ2-7	TGTGCCAGCAAGCTCTGGACGGCGTCCTACGAGCAGTACTTC	CASKLWTASYEQYF
-	TRBV12-3/TRBV12-4	-	TRBJ2-1	TGTGCCAGCAGTTTAGCGTCTTTTCAGGAGCAGTTCTTC	CASSLASFQEQFF
TRBD1	TRBV18	-	TRBJ1-6	TGTGCCAGCTCACTAGCACAGGGGGCTGTCGGTTCACCCCTCCACTTT	CASSLAQGAVGSPLHF
-	TRBV4-1	-	TRBJ2-6	TGCGCCAGCAGCCAAGAGGAGGGGTTAGCTGGGGCCAACGTCCTGACTTTC	CASSQEEGLAGANVLTF
-	TRBV6-2/TRBV6-3	-	TRBJ2-5	TGTGCCAGCGGGGACCTACTGGGGTGGCAGACCCAGTACTTC	CASGDLLGWQTQYF
-	TRBV20-1	-	TRBJ1-5	TGCAGTGCCACGGCGGGGTTTGGGAATCAGCCCCAGCATTTT	CSATAGFGNQPQHF
-	TRBV7-9	-	TRBJ1-1	TGTGCCAGCAGCCCGATTGGTAACACTGAAGCTTTCTTT	CASSPIGNTEAFF
-	TRBV6-6	-	TRBJ2-7	TGTGCCAGCAGTACCTTTAACGACGAGCAGTACTTC	CASSTFNDEQYF
TRBD2	TRBV10-1	few	TRBJ2-2	TGCGCCAGCAGGGAAACTAGCGGGGGTACCGGGGAGCTGTTTTTT	CASRETSGGTGELFF
-	TRBV5-1	once	TRBJ2-5	TGCGCCAGCAGCTTGACGCCGGGACGGCAAGAGACCCAGTACTTC	CASSLTPGRQETQYF
-	TRBV7-3	few	TRBJ2-2	TGTGCCAGCAGCTTACCGCCAGGTGGGGAGCTGTTTTTT	CASSLPPGGELFF
TRBD1	TRBV25-1	-	TRBJ2-5	TGTGCCAGCAGTGACCTCGACAGGGCTGATGAGCAGTCCTTC	CASSDLDRADEQSF
-	TRBV20-1	few	TRBJ2-5	TGCAGTGCTAGAGTTACAGAGAAAGAGACCCAGTACTTC	CSARVTEKETQYF
TRBD2	TRBV20-1	-	TRBJ2-5	TGCAGTGCTAGAGAGACTAGCGGGATGAGGGAGACCCAGTACTTC	CSARETSGMRETQYF
-	TRBV6-2/TRBV6-3	many	TRBJ2-3	TGTGCCAGCAGTTCGGGGATCGGTAGCACAGATACGCAGTATTTT	CASSSGIGSTDTQYF
-	TRBV20-1	few	TRBJ2-5	TGCAGTGCTAGCGGCGGGGCCTGGGAGACCCAGTACTTC	CSASGGAWETQYF
-	TRBV12-3/TRBV12-4	-	TRBJ2-7	TGTGCCAGCAGGCTAGCAGGTCTCGACTACGAGCAGTACTTC	CASRLAGLDYEQYF
-	TRBV25-1	-	TRBJ2-3	TGTGCCAGCAGAAGGACTCCCACAGATACGCAGTATTTT	CASRRTPTDTQYF
-	TRBV20-1	few	TRBJ2-1	TGCAGTGCCAGAGTTAGAGAAGACTCCTACAATGAGCAGTTCTTC	CSARVREDSYNEQFF
-	TRBV7-2	few	TRBJ2-7	TGTGCCAGCAGCCCTGGGGTGACCTACGAGCAGTACTTC	CASSPGVTYEQYF
TRBD2	TRBV7-9	many	TRBJ2-3	TGTGCCAGCAGCGCAACTAGCGGGAGTACAGATACGCAGTATTTT	CASSATSGSTDTQYF
-	TRBV20-1	once	TRBJ2-6	TGCAGTGCTAGAGGCGCTGGGGCCAACGTCCTGACTTTC	CSARGAGANVLTF
-	TRBV12-5	-	TRBJ2-7	TGTGCTAGTGGTTTGGACACTCGGGACGGAACCTACGAGCAGTACTTC	CASGLDTRDGTYEQYF
-	TRBV2	many	TRBJ2-7	TGTGCCAGCAGTGAAGTAAGGACCGGATCCTACGAGCAGTACTTC	CASSEVRTGSYEQYF
-	TRBV20-1	few	TRBJ1-1	TGCAGTGTATCCCGGGGCGCGGACACTGAAGCTTTCTTT	CSVSRGADTEAFF
-	TRBV5-1	few	TRBJ2-5	TGCGCCAGCAGCTCCTCGCCCCAAGAGACCCAGTACTTC	CASSSSPQETQYF
-	TRBV5-1	-	TRBJ2-5	TGCGCCAGCAGCCCGCCCCGTGCTACCCAAGAGACCCAGTACTTC	CASSPPRATQETQYF